These 26 T cell receptor beta chains were sequenced from one sample in a study of Graves' ophthalmopathy and Graves' hyperthyroidism. Amplified material comprised TCR beta CDR3 regions derived from RNA transcripts. HTBI-primed first-round RT-PCR preceded second-round multiplex PCR. TCRdb processed the multiplex PCR reads anew with MiXCR; each CDR3 protein has one entry. The sample gives fewer than 650,000 distinct CDR3 sequences, about a fifth of which show up once; approximately 6.9% is in the top ten. Sequencing used peripheral blood. The receptors come from a woman between 18 and 29 years old with stable Graves' hyperthyroidism. Some clones in this sample may be carry-over from other donors' samples.

This clonotype showed up many times. This rearrangement joins TRBV30 to TRBJ1-2; 8 positions agree with TRBD1. CDR3 size: 12 residues. Trimming removed 4 bases from V and 7 bases from J; junction bases left unmatched: 5. Germline V lookup: CDR1 GTSNPN, CDR2 SVGIG (reference sequence). CDR3 coding DNA: TGTGCCTGGACGGACAGGGAAGGTGGCTACACCTTC. Protein product: CAWTDREGGYTF.

The rearrangement uses TRBV30 and TRBJ2-7; D gene unclear. CDR3 length equals 13 residues. The V end lost 2 bases, the J end lost 0 bases, and 8 bases lay between the germline ends. The germline V gene encodes CDR1 GTSNPN and CDR2 SVGIG (reference sequence). This chain's CDR3 is CAWSSALSYEQYF. Here the CDR3 DNA reads TGTGCCTGGAGTTCGGCCCTCTCCTACGAGCAGTACTTC.

This clonotype was recorded at least ten times. V is TRBV6-1 and J is TRBJ2-7; D is perhaps TRBD2 (6 bases). Per germline, CDR1 MNHNS and CDR2 SASEGT. V was pared by 4 bases and J by 2 bases, with 12 bases between. The CDR3 sequence is 14 residues long. CDR3 nucleotide sequence: TGTGCCAGCAGTGGCGAACTAGCTCCCTACGAGCAGTACTTC. As protein: CASSGELAPYEQYF.

This clonotype showed up many times. The chain employs TRBV10-1 and TRBJ1-1; D is uncertain. V lost 3 bases, J lost 0 bases, and 2 bases lay in between. The CDR3 is 12 amino acids. Germline CDR1 WNHNN, CDR2 SYGVQD (reference sequence). The CDR3 DNA sequence: TGCGCCAGCAGTGATATGAACACTGAAGCTTTCTTT. As protein: CASSDMNTEAFF.

V and J are TRBV2 and TRBJ2-4; the D gene could be TRBD1 or TRBD2 (6 bases each). Trimming cost V 2 bases and J 1 base, with 9 bases left between them. Germline-derived CDR1 and CDR2 are SNHLY and FYNNEI. The CDR3 is 15 amino acids. The CDR3 DNA reads TGTGCCAGCAGTGAAAGGAGGGGGGCCAAAAACATTCAGTACTTC. Protein product: CASSERRGAKNIQYF.

Turning to this clonotype: It may be a read error: a sequence one base away is much more abundant. The chain has TRBV27 and TRBJ2-7; 13 nucleotides agree with TRBD2. The CDR3 runs 15 residues. CDR1 and CDR2 from the germline V gene are MNHEY and SMNVEV (reference sequence). After removal of 6 bases from V and 2 bases from J, the junction contained 4 bases not matched to a gene. CDR3 amino acids: CASSQLAGGPYEQYF. The CDR3 nucleotides are TGTGCCAGCAGCCAACTAGCGGGAGGGCCCTACGAGCAGTACTTC.

This sequence joins TRBV5-1 and TRBJ2-7, with TRBD1 matching over 8 bases. Unmatched junction bases numbered 8, after V lost 5 bases and J lost 4 bases. Germline loops: CDR1 SGHRS, CDR2 YFSETQ. The CDR3 consists of 14 residues. Here the CDR3 DNA reads TGCGCCAGCAGAACCGGGACAGGTCAGTACGAGCAGTACTTC. Protein: CASRTGTGQYEQYF.

This clonotype was detected many times. The rearrangement uses TRBV30 and TRBJ2-5; the D is unclear. From germline, CDR1 is GTSNPN and CDR2 SVGIG (reference sequence). This CDR3 region has 15 residues. Trimming left V 1 base short and J 0 bases short, with 12 bases between. In nucleotides, the CDR3 is TGTGCCTGGAGTGCCCCCCCAGACCACCAAGAGACCCAGTACTTC. The encoded protein is CAWSAPPDHQETQYF.

The J gene is TRBJ1-2, the V gene TRBV24-1; no clear D gene. This CDR3 contains 13 residues. Germline V gives CDR1 KGHDR, CDR2 SFDVKD. Trimming stripped 6 bases from V and 1 base from J, with 8 bases between. The CDR3 DNA reads TGTGCCACCAGTACGTGGGGTAACTATGGCTACACCTTC. This translates into CATSTWGNYGYTF.

Only a few counts were recorded for this clonotype. The gene calls are TRBV6-1 and TRBJ1-5; possibly TRBD1 for D (5 bases). CDR1 MNHNS and CDR2 SASEGT come from the germline V gene. The CDR3 runs to 14 residues. The V end was cut by 4 bases, the J end by 2 bases, with 9 bases between. In DNA, the CDR3 is TGTGCCAGCAGTGTGACAGCCGGCAATCAGCCCCAGCATTTT. This sequence encodes CASSVTAGNQPQHF.

This rearrangement joins TRBV12-3 or TRBV12-4 to TRBJ1-6; D possibly corresponds to TRBD1 (5 bases). The CDR3 loop spans 15 amino acids. Trimming stripped 4 bases from V and 1 base from J, with 8 bases between. The CDR3 DNA is TGTGCCAGCAGTTGGGGGGGTTCCTATAATTCACCCCTCCACTTT. As protein: CASSWGGSYNSPLHF.

This clonotype was recorded at least ten times. The gene calls are TRBV6-8 and TRBJ2-7, with 12 bases that match TRBD2. Germline V lookup: CDR1 MNHGY, CDR2 SAAAGT. V was pared by 6 bases and J by 0 bases, with 12 bases of the junction left unmatched. This CDR3 has 18 residues. CDR3 sequence (DNA): TGTGCCAGCAGAGACTCTAGCGGGAGGGCCTCGAGCTCCTACGAGCAGTACTTC. Translated, it gives CASRDSSGRASSSYEQYF.

This clonotype showed up many times. This chain joins TRBV12-3 or TRBV12-4 and TRBJ1-3, with a tentative D call TRBD1 (5 bases). This CDR3 contains 14 residues. V lost 6 bases to trimming and J lost 4 bases, with 13 bases between them. CDR3 region: CASRDGGSGNTIYF. CDR3 bases: TGTGCCAGCAGAGACGGGGGATCAGGAAACACCATATATTTT.

This clonotype has ten or more counts. This chain links TRBV12-3 or TRBV12-4 with TRBJ1-5; weak D call: TRBD1 (5 bases). Deletions cut 0 bases from V and 3 bases from J, with 9 bases between. CDR3 length: 15 amino acids. The CDR3 nucleotides read TGTGCCAGCAGTTTAGCGGGGGGAGTCAATCAGCCCCAGCATTTT. Protein: CASSLAGGVNQPQHF.

This clonotype showed up just a few times. Given a much more abundant clone one base away, this may be a read error. This rearrangement joins TRBV4-1 to TRBJ2-2, with 10 bases identical to TRBD2. The CDR3 sequence is 17 residues long. Per the germline V gene, CDR1 is MGHRA and CDR2 is YSYEKL. The DNA for the CDR3 is TGCGCCAGCAGCCAAGAAGGGGCTAGCGGGGGCACCGGGGAGCTGTGTTTT. It translates to CASSQEGASGGTGELCF.

In nucleotides, the CDR3 is TGTGCCAGCTCCCTCGGGGGCAGGGGGCGACGGGAAGAGACCCAGTACTTC. Its protein is CASSLGGRGRREETQYF. The V and J genes are TRBV18 and TRBJ2-5; TRBD1 matches at 8 bases. Germline V CDR1 and CDR2: KGHSH, LQKENI. CDR3 length: 17 residues. Trimming took 6 bases from V and 3 from J; bases not matched to a gene: 15.

This clonotype appeared many times. The V and J genes are TRBV30 and TRBJ1-2; D perhaps matches TRBD1 (6 bases). V shed 8 bases and J shed 4 bases, with 17 bases lying between them. The CDR3 length is 13 residues. Germline V gene lookup returns CDR1 GTSNPN and CDR2 SVGIG (reference sequence). CDR3 amino acids: CALEGQLSYGYTF. As DNA, the CDR3 is TGTGCCCTGGAAGGACAGCTTAGCTATGGCTACACCTTC.

This clonotype has a count of ten or more. The V and J genes are TRBV20-1 and TRBJ1-1; D is perhaps TRBD1 (6 bases). Germline CDR1 is DFQATT and CDR2 is SNEGSKA (reference sequence). Deletions cut 2 bases from V and 1 base from J, with 14 bases between. This CDR3 is built from 15 residues. This CDR3 reads CSARNQGTRNTEAFF. CDR3 nucleotides: TGCAGTGCTAGAAACCAGGGGACAAGGAACACTGAAGCTTTCTTT.

This clonotype was counted many times. The chain has TRBV10-3 and TRBJ1-1, with D tentatively TRBD1 (5 bases). Trimming stripped 6 bases from V and 1 base from J, with 15 bases between. Germline V gene lookup returns CDR1 ENHRY and CDR2 SYGVKD. The CDR3 consists of 15 residues. The CDR3 bases are TGTGCCATCAGGTTTGAGGACGGGGCGAACACTGAAGCTTTCTTT. It codes for CAIRFEDGANTEAFF.

This chain connects TRBV19 to TRBJ2-7; 11 bases line up with TRBD1. Germline CDR1 reads LNHDA; CDR2 reads SQIVND (reference sequence). Germline trimming cut 6 bases from V and 2 bases from J; bases unmatched to any gene: 9. The CDR3 has 16 amino acids. CDR3 sequence (DNA): TGTGCCAGTAGCCCTAGGGACAGGGGGGCGGCCTACGAGCAGTACTTC. Encoded protein: CASSPRDRGAAYEQYF.

This clonotype has ten or more counts. The chain is built from TRBV12-3 or TRBV12-4 and TRBJ2-2; D unclear. The CDR3 is made up of 13 amino acids. Trimming took 7 bases from V and 1 from J, leaving 7 bases between them. The CDR3 DNA reads TGTGCCAGCATGCCCCAGAACACCGGGGAGCTGTTTTTT. Its protein product is CASMPQNTGELFF.

About this clonotype: A much larger clone sits a single nucleotide away, making a read error possible. The chain links TRBV19 to TRBJ1-1; maybe TRBD1 (5 bases). The germline gives CDR1 LNHDA, CDR2 SQIVND (reference sequence). The CDR3 is 13 residues long. CDR3 DNA sequence: TGTGCCAGTAGTATGCTGGATCAAATCGGGGCTTGCTTT. Its protein product is CASSMLDQIGACF.

This clonotype turned up a few times. The chain uses TRBV4-1 and TRBJ2-7; D might be TRBD1 (5 bases). The CDR3 loop spans 15 amino acids. Germline assignment: CDR1 MGHRA and CDR2 YSYEKL. V was clipped by 1 base and J by 0 bases, with 10 bases between them. DNA of the CDR3: TGCGCCAGCAGCCAAGTTGTCCAGGGCTCCTACGAGCAGTACTTC. This translates into CASSQVVQGSYEQYF.

J is TRBJ1-5 and V is TRBV15; no reliable D call. V was trimmed by 0 bases and J by 6 bases, leaving 12 bases between them. CDR1 and CDR2 (germline): LNHNV, YYDKDF (reference sequence). The CDR3 extends over 15 amino acids. CDR3 DNA: TGTGCCACCAGCAGAGATGGGCGCCCCGCTCAGCCCCAGCATTTT. Translated: CATSRDGRPAQPQHF. The whole variable domain, remainder taken from reference TRBV15 and TRBJ1-5, is DAMVIQNPRYQVTQFGKPVTLSCSQTLNHNVMYWYQQKSSQAPKLLFHYYDKDFNNEADTPDNFQSRRPNTSFCFLDIRSPGLGDTAMYLCATSRDGRPAQPQHFGDGTRLSIL.

This clonotype occurred many times. The chain uses TRBV11-3 and TRBJ1-1; D possibly corresponds to TRBD1 (6 bases). Germline values: CDR1 SGHNT, CDR2 YENEEA. V was trimmed by 1 base and J by 1 base, leaving 16 bases between them. The CDR3 contains 17 residues. CDR3 nucleotide sequence: TGTGCCAGCAGCTTAGGTGGGACGGGACACAGGAACACTGAAGCTTTCTTT. This codes for CASSLGGTGHRNTEAFF.

This clonotype was observed a few times. The chain uses TRBV11-1 and TRBJ2-2; possible D gene TRBD2, 6 bases. The V end was cut by 5 bases, the J end by 6 bases, with 19 bases between. This CDR3 comprises 16 residues. CDR1 and CDR2 (germline): SGHAT, FQDESV (reference sequence). The CDR3 region is CASSTPGGRNSGELFF. The CDR3 nucleotides read TGTGCCAGCAGCACGCCCGGGGGACGGAATTCCGGGGAGCTGTTTTTT.